A single sample gave rise to the 7 T cell receptor beta chains below, sequenced in a study of blood T cell repertoires in COVID-19. Generated by immunoSEQ multiplex PCR, the TCRdb table keeps only in-frame clones and is missing some. The sample records about 200,000 clones, 70% to 90% being singletons. Sequenced material: peripheral blood. The receptors come from a middle-aged man with COVID-19, enrolled during active disease.

The genes are TRBV18 and TRBJ2-2, with 10 bases identical to TRBD2. The CDR3 length is 16 residues. Germline CDR1 reads KGHSH; CDR2 reads LQKENI. V dropped 2 bases and J dropped 1; count of bases not matched to a gene: 1. The chain's CDR3 is CASSPRLAGNTGELFF. CDR3 bases: TGTGCCAGCTCACCAAGACTAGCGGGGAACACCGGGGAGCTGTTTTTT.

This clone showed up just a few times. The CDR3 spells CASSFSGGVTEAFF. The CDR3 DNA sequence: TGTGCCAGCAGTTTCTCCGGGGGGGTTACTGAAGCTTTCTTT. This sequence joins TRBV27 and TRBJ1-1; D is perhaps TRBD1 (5 bases). The length of the CDR3 is 14 residues. Trimming took 3 bases from V and 5 from J, leaving 13 bases between them. CDR1 and CDR2 (germline): MNHEY, SMNVEV (reference sequence).

The V call is TRBV25-1, the J call TRBJ2-3, with 9 nucleotides matching TRBD2. V shed 0 bases, J shed 4 bases, and the junction held 5 bases outside the gene matches. The CDR3 covers 16 residues. Per germline, CDR1 MGHDK and CDR2 SYGVNS. The CDR3 here is CASSEYWLAGSDTQYF. Here the CDR3 DNA reads TGTGCCAGCAGTGAATATTGGCTAGCGGGATCAGATACGCAGTATTTT. The whole variable domain, remainder taken from reference TRBV25-1 and TRBJ2-3, is EADIYQTPRYLVIGTGKKITLECSQTMGHDKMYWYQQDPGMELHLIHYSYGVNSTEKGDLSSESTVSRIRTEHFPLTLESARPSHTSQYLCASSEYWLAGSDTQYFGPGTRLTVL.

The rearrangement uses TRBV19 and TRBJ1-4; 9 nucleotides agree with TRBD1. Germline CDR1 reads LNHDA; CDR2 reads SQIVND (reference sequence). This CDR3 spans 16 amino acids. Germline trimming cut 5 bases from V and 5 bases from J; bases unmatched to any gene: 9. The CDR3 here is CASSYPGQGTNEKLFF. CDR3 DNA: TGTGCCAGTAGTTATCCAGGACAGGGGACGAATGAAAAACTGTTTTTT.

The chain joins TRBV4-1 to TRBJ1-4, with TRBD1 as a possible D gene (5 bases). The germline V gene has CDR1 MGHRA and CDR2 YSYEKL. CDR3 size: 15 residues. Trimming took off 2 bases at V and 0 bases at J, with 7 bases between the two ends. The CDR3 DNA follows: TGCGCCAGCAGCCAACCGGGGGCAACTAATGAAAAACTGTTTTTT. This encodes CASSQPGATNEKLFF.

CDR3 protein: CASSMHQGLNIQYF. The CDR3 nucleotides are TGTGCCAGCAGTATGCACCAGGGGTTAAACATTCAGTACTTC. This chain uses TRBV6-5 with TRBJ2-4, with D maybe TRBD1 (6 bases). The V end was cut by 5 bases, the J end by 6 bases, with 14 bases between. CDR3 length: 14 amino acids. Germline CDR1 reads MNHEY; CDR2 reads SVGAGI.

The rearrangement links TRBV6-6 to TRBJ2-7; D uncertain. From germline, CDR1 is MNHNY and CDR2 SVGAGI (reference sequence). Between the trimmed V and J ends, which lost 5 bases and 3 bases, there was a span of 11 bases. This CDR3 contains 13 residues. The CDR3 is CASSTRIGYEQYF. The CDR3 DNA sequence: TGTGCCAGCAGTACTCGCATTGGCTACGAGCAGTACTTC.